This TCR beta chain was identified in a study of blood T cells in healthy people across ages (dated by TCRdb to about 2015). With respect to the entire study: In model experiments, template switching captured about one uniquely barcoded TCR beta cDNA molecule for every two T cells. To avoid experimental bias, donors of different ages were distributed randomly across sequencing lanes. Using deep sequencing normalized with unique cDNA molecular identifiers, the study measured how TCR beta repertoire diversity changes with age. Four age groups were formed from the donors: young (average 16 years), middle-aged (approximately 41), aged (about 62) and long-lived (around 82). Using the same blood draw, the study looked at two additional independent replicas of 1 million unique cDNA reads for two donors, one aged 18 to 30 and the other aged 80 or older. Broader findings and caveats from the paper: The percentage of naive T cells measured by flow cytometry correlated strongly with observed TCR beta diversity. Compared with the aged group, the long-lived group had more naive CD4+ T cells, fewer expanded clones and increased TCR diversity, suggesting age selection. Bulk unsorted PBMC profiling prevented conclusive comparison of naive and antigen-experienced compartments. As age increased, observed TCR beta diversity per million T cells dropped in a roughly linear way, and a significant reduction was already evident by age about 36. The CMV infection status of donors was not known, potentially confounding age-related changes in expanded clonotypes. Estimates of total diversity based on one million sequenced T cells were regarded as lower bounds and as underestimates.

Taken from cysteine to phenylalanine, the CDR3 has 17 residues. The sequence is cut down to CDR3 DNA, 51 bases in frame from base 1. CDR1 is given as SEHNR and CDR2 as FQNEAQ, both from the germline V gene (reference sequence). Library construction relied on 5' RACE. The instrument given in TCRdb is Illumina HiSeq 2500. A second roughly 6 to 11 cycle PCR used a sample-barcoded 5' primer and a J-beta primer mix. Each TCR beta cDNA molecule received a unique molecular identifier from a template-switch 5' adaptor carrying 12 random nucleotides. Each sample yielded at least 3 million CDR3-containing paired-end reads. All of the RNA was converted into first-strand cDNA using the Mint cDNA synthesis kit, with a TRBC-specific oligonucleotide serving as the primer. After uracil-DNA glycosylase treatment, a first 18-cycle PCR used universal primers M1SS and BC2_uni_R on all cDNA. As for the original processing: Normalization of each sample was performed by random selection of 1 million high-quality reads, each carrying a distinct molecular identifier. Reads with shared molecular identifiers were discarded instead of being binned into consensus sequences. MiTCR, set to a Q25 quality threshold and the strictest error-elimination algorithm, was used for CDR3 identification, clonotype clustering and error correction. A nonparametric unseen species model using Euler transformation provided a lower-bound estimate of total TCR beta diversity. TCRdb reworked the public reads: Q25 trimming with fastp, MiXCR clone assembly, productive beta chains retained. Records with the same CDR3 protein are collapsed into one entry carrying the most frequent genes and DNA. Clone size and V and J calls follow TCRdb, not the original study. This sample comprises about 900,000 distinct CDR3 sequences, about 44% of them detected only once. The ten largest clones capture roughly 12% of the sample.

In the case of this clonotype: This receptor's antigen is unknown. No much larger clone is present one base from it, and per-base qualities are unavailable.

The donors were roughly 40 Caucasian individuals from Russia, aged roughly 6 to 90 years, who were systemically healthy. Each donor gave 8 to 10 milliliters of peripheral blood, drawn into EDTA-treated Vacutainer tubes. Ficoll-Paque density-gradient centrifugation was used to isolate PBMCs, with at least 6 million per sample. Trizol reagent was used to extract total RNA from PBMCs, with at least 6 micrograms per sample. For every donor, an aliquot of PBMCs went through flow cytometry to measure the percentages of naive CD45RAhigh/CD27high T cells. The receptor's source is a man younger than 40 in good health. Sequencing input: blood. The chain couples TRBV7-9 to TRBJ2-7; 12 central bases correspond to TRBD1. The J call may be in error: the DNA end matches TRBJ2-4 better. The encoded CDR3 is CASSPGTGGFTVNIQYF. The DNA sequence reads TGTGCCAGCAGCCCCGGGACAGGGGGCTTTACTGTCAACATTCAGTACTTC.